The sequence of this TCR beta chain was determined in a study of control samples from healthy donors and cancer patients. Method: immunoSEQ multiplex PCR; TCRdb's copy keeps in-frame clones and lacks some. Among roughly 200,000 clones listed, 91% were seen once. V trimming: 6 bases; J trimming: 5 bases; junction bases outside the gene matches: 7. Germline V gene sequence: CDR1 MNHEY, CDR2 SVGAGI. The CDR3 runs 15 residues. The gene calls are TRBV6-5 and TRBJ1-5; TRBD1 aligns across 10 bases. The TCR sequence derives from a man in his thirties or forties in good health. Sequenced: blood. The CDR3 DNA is TGTGCCAGCAGACACCCGGGACAGGGGTATCAGCCCCAGCATTTT. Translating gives CASRHPGQGYQPQHF.